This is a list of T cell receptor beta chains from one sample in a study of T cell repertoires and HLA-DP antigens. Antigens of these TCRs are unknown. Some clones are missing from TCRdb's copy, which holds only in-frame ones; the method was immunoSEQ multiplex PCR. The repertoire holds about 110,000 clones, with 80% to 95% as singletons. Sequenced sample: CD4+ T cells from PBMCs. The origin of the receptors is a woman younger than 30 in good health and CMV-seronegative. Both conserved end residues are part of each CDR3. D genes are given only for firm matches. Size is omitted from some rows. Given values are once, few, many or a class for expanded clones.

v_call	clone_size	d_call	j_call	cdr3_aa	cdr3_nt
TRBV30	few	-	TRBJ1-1	CAWRQGAEAFF	TGTGCCTGGAGACAGGGTGCTGAAGCTTTCTTT
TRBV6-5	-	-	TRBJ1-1	CASRPYRAANTEAFF	TGTGCCAGCAGGCCGTACAGGGCGGCGAACACTGAAGCTTTCTTT
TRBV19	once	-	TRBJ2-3	CASSQGTDTQYF	TGTGCCAGTAGTCAGGGTACAGATACGCAGTATTTT
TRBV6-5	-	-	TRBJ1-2	CASSSRTDLTF	TGTGCCAGCAGTTCCAGGACAGATCTCACCTTC
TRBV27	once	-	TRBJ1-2	CASSSAGRVYGYTF	TGTGCCAGCAGCTCGGCCGGCAGGGTGTATGGCTACACCTTC
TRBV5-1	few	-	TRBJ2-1	CASSLELPGRSEQFF	TGCGCCAGCAGCTTGGAACTCCCTGGTCGGTCTGAGCAGTTCTTC
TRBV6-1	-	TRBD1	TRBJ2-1	CASSTGTGVFNEQFF	TGTGCCAGCAGTACCGGGACAGGGGTATTCAATGAGCAGTTCTTC
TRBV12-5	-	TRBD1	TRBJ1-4	CASNRGAEKLFF	TGTGCTAGCAACAGGGGGGCGGAAAAACTGTTTTTT
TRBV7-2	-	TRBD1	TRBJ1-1	CASSAGQGSEAFF	TGTGCCAGCAGCGCTGGACAGGGCTCTGAAGCTTTCTTT
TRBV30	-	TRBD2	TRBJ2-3	CAWTLGLAGVTDTQYF	TGTGCCTGGACCCTAGGACTAGCGGGAGTCACAGATACGCAGTATTTT
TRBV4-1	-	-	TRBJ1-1	CASSQFPRGTSNTEAFF	TGCGCCAGCAGCCAATTCCCTAGGGGTACCTCGAACACTGAAGCTTTCTTT
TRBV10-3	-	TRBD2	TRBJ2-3	CAISAGKLAGSTDTQYF	TGTGCCATCAGTGCCGGCAAACTAGCGGGGAGTACAGATACGCAGTATTTT
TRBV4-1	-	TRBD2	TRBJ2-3	CASSRLLAGLTTDTQYF	TGCGCCAGCAGCCGCCTTTTAGCGGGTCTGACCACAGATACGCAGTATTTT
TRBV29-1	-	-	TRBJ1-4	CSVAHHNEKLFF	TGCAGCGTTGCGCATCATAATGAAAAACTGTTTTTT
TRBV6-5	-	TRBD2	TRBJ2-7	CASSPTGGHSYEQYF	TGTGCCAGCAGTCCGACGGGAGGCCACTCCTACGAGCAGTACTTC
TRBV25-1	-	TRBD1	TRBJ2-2	CASSVDRDSTNTGELFF	TGTGCCAGCAGTGTAGACCGGGACAGCACGAACACCGGGGAGCTGTTTTTT
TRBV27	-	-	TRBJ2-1	CATLRLSSYNEQFF	TGTGCCACCCTACGCCTAAGCTCCTACAATGAGCAGTTCTTC
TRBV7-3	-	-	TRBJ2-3	CASSLSQGSADTQYF	TGTGCCAGCAGCTTAAGTCAGGGGTCGGCAGATACGCAGTATTTT
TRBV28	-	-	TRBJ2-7	CASSPGGSRGGEQYF	TGTGCCAGCAGCCCCGGCGGGTCTAGGGGCGGCGAGCAGTACTTC
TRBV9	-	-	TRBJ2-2	CASSVAPRDTGELFF	TGTGCCAGCAGCGTAGCTCCCAGGGACACCGGGGAGCTGTTTTTT
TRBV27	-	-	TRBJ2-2	CASSLLPSANTGELFF	TGTGCCAGCAGTTTACTCCCTAGCGCGAACACCGGGGAGCTGTTTTTT
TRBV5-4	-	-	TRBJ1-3	CASSLKDSGNTIYF	TGTGCCAGCAGCTTGAAAGATTCTGGAAACACCATATATTTT
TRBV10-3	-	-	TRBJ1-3	CAISESRAATGNTIYF	TGTGCCATCAGTGAGTCGAGGGCAGCCACTGGAAACACCATATATTTT
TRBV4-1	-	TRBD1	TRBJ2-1	CASSQRTGEGVWVVDEQFF	TGCGCCAGCAGCCAAAGGACAGGGGAGGGGGTTTGGGTGGTGGATGAGCAGTTCTTC
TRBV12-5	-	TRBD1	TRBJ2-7	CASGPGTGGSYEQYF	TGTGCTAGTGGTCCCGGGACAGGGGGCTCCTACGAGCAGTACTTC
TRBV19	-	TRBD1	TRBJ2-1	CASSPGQGRRNEQFF	TGTGCCAGTAGTCCGGGACAGGGCCGCAGGAATGAGCAGTTCTTC
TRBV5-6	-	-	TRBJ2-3	CASSPHLGEGADTQYF	TGTGCCAGCAGCCCCCACCTGGGGGAGGGGGCAGATACGCAGTATTTT
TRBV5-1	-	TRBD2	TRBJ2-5	CASSPGLATTQETQYF	TGCGCCAGCAGCCCGGGACTAGCGACAACACAAGAGACCCAGTACTTC
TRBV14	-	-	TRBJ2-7	CASSQDLRSHEQYF	TGTGCCAGCAGCCAAGATCTCAGGTCCCACGAGCAGTACTTC
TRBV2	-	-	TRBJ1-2	CASRDLRTSSRGYTF	TGTGCCAGCAGGGACCTTCGGACCTCCTCTAGGGGCTACACCTTC
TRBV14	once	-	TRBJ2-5	CASSRRQWGQETQYF	TGTGCCAGCAGCCGGAGACAGTGGGGTCAAGAGACCCAGTACTTC
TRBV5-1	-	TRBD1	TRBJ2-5	CASNSGGGETQYF	TGCGCCAGCAATTCAGGGGGCGGGGAGACCCAGTACTTC
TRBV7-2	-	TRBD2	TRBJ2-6	CASSLGLAGVVGANVLTF	TGTGCCAGCAGCTTAGGACTAGCGGGAGTAGTCGGGGCCAACGTCCTGACTTTC
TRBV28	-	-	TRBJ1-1	CASSLGREPEAFF	TGTGCCAGCAGTTTAGGTAGGGAACCTGAAGCTTTCTTT